This T cell receptor beta chain was found in a study of T-cell memory formation after mild COVID-19. Study observations and caveats: Prior to infection, memory already included some responding clones, suggesting cross-reactive memory joined.

A word on this clonotype: As yet, its antigen is unknown.

Germline V lookup: CDR1 SEHNR, CDR2 FQNEAQ (reference sequence). Trimming at V came to 8 bases and at J to 3 bases, leaving 10 bases not matched to a gene. This CDR3 has 16 amino acids. TCRdb re-derived calls from the 5' RACE reads in MiXCR, one entry per CDR3 protein. This repertoire shows roughly 200,000 distinct CDR3 sequences, around a fifth found once; its top ten account for 23%. J is TRBJ2-2 and V is TRBV7-9; 9 positions match TRBD1. Specimen: PBMCs or a T cell subset sorted from them (not recorded which). The origin of this receptor is an adult woman who had mild COVID-19 (a few samples of this study predate the infection). Cell type and time point are not known. The CDR3 loop is CASESGQGFYTGELFF. CDR3 DNA: TGTGCCAGCGAGTCGGGACAGGGATTTTACACCGGGGAGCTGTTTTTT.